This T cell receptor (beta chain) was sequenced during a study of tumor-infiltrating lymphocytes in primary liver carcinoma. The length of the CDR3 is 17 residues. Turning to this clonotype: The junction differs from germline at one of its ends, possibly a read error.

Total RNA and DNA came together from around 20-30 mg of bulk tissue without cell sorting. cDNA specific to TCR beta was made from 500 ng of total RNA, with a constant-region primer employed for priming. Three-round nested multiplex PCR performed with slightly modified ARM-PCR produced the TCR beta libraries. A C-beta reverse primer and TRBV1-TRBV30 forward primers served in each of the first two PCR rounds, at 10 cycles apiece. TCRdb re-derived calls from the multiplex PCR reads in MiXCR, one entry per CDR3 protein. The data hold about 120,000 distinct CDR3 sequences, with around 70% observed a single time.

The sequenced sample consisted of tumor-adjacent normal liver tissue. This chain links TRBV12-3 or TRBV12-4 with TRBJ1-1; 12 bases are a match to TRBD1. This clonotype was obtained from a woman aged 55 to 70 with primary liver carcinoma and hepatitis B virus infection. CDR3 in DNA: TGCGCCAGCAGTGGGACAGGGGGCTTGGTCACGAACACTGAAGCTTTCTTT. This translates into CASSGTGGLVTNTEAFF.